The 25 T cell receptor beta chains below all came from one sample that was sequenced in a study of cytomegalovirus exposure and HLA in healthy donors (dated by TCRdb to about 2017). Libraries were built with the immunoSEQ multiplex PCR assay. For the multiplex PCR, a mixture combining 60 forward primers for TCR Vbeta segments and 13 reverse primers for TCR Jbeta segments was used. This is the immuneACCESS table as TCRdb keeps it, with only in-frame sequences that have V and J called. A part of the clones is gone; compared with another copy, unresolved V genes explain less than half, and the rest is unexplained. Here the sample has 99,000 or so clones; around 83% occur a single time. The ten largest make up approximately 3.7% of the sample. The material sequenced was PBMCs. These TCRs come from a female donor in good health and CMV-seropositive.

A single count supports this clone. The genes are TRBV4-1 and TRBJ2-2, with TRBD2 as a possible D gene (6 bases). Trimming left V 0 bases short and J 4 bases short, with 12 bases between. The length of the CDR3 is 16 residues. Germline V gene lookup returns CDR1 MGHRA and CDR2 YSYEKL. The CDR3 region has the DNA TGCGCCAGCAGCCAAGACGGGGTCGGGAGCACCGGGGAGCTGTTTTTT. Residues: CASSQDGVGSTGELFF.

This rearrangement joins TRBV5-5 to TRBJ1-1, with unresolved D. This CDR3 spans 15 amino acids. With 1 base removed from V and 0 bases from J, the gap between germline ends came to 10 bases. Germline V lookup: CDR1 SGHKS, CDR2 YYEKEE (reference sequence). The CDR3 region is CASSLMQDMNTEAFF. CDR3 coding DNA: TGTGCCAGCAGCTTGATGCAGGATATGAACACTGAAGCTTTCTTT. Filled out from reference TRBV5-5 and TRBJ1-1, the complete variable domain reads DAGVTQSPTHLIKTRGQQVTLRCSPISGHKSVSWYQQVLGQGPQFIFQYYEKEERGRGNFPDRFSARQFPNYSSELNVNALLLGDSALYLCASSLMQDMNTEAFFGQGTRLTVV.

Notes on this clone: A read error may account for a junction end that differs from germline. This chain connects TRBV29-1 to TRBJ2-3, with 7 bases aligning to TRBD1. The CDR3 consists of 16 residues. The germline V gene encodes CDR1 SQVTM and CDR2 ANQGSEA. The CDR3 region is CSLEGEQGLWTDTQYF. The CDR3, as DNA: TGCAGCCTTGAAGGAGAACAGGGGTTGTGGACAGATACGCAGTATTTT.

This clone has more than one count but fewer than ten. V usage is TRBV19 and J usage is TRBJ1-5; tentative D call: TRBD1 (6 bases). Germline V CDR1 and CDR2: LNHDA, SQIVND (reference sequence). V gave up 4 bases and J gave up 11 bases, with 12 bases separating them. This CDR3 is 12 amino acids long. For the CDR3, the DNA is TGTGCCAGTAGTACCAGGGGCGAGGCCCAGCATTTT. Translating it yields CASSTRGEAQHF.

V is TRBV5-6 and J is TRBJ1-4; maybe TRBD1 (6 bases). V was cut by 3 bases and J by 4 bases, with 16 bases left in between. Germline V gives CDR1 SGHDT, CDR2 YYEEEE. The CDR3 totals 16 residues. The CDR3 protein is CASSWGHMGLNEKLFF. DNA of the CDR3: TGTGCCAGCAGCTGGGGACATATGGGGCTTAATGAAAAACTGTTTTTT. Drawing the rest from reference TRBV5-6 and TRBJ1-4, the complete variable domain is DAGVTQSPTHLIKTRGQQVTLRCSPKSGHDTVSWYQQALGQGPQFIFQYYEEEERQRGNFPDRFSGHQFPNYSSELNVNALLLGDSALYLCASSWGHMGLNEKLFFGSGTQLSVL.

The chain couples TRBV28 to TRBJ2-1; the match to TRBD2 covers 8 bases. V lost 5 bases and J lost 8; bases outside the gene matches: 8. The V gene's germline CDR1 is MDHEN and CDR2 SYDVKM. This CDR3 has 14 residues. The CDR3 bases are TGTGCCAGCAGTCCGCCGGGGGGGAGGGATGAGCAGTTCTTC. Protein product: CASSPPGGRDEQFF.

The J gene is TRBJ2-1, the V gene TRBV7-9; TRBD2 matches 9 bases. The ends lost 3 bases at V and 6 bases at J; junction bases unmatched: 12. The CDR3 sequence is 17 residues long. From germline, CDR1 is SEHNR and CDR2 FQNEAQ (reference sequence). The DNA of the CDR3 is TGTGCCAGCAGCTTGGTCCCTAGCGGGGCCGTTTTCAATGAGCAGTTCTTC. Its protein product is CASSLVPSGAVFNEQFF.

This clone has a handful of counts. This chain links TRBV4-2 with TRBJ2-1, with TRBD1 identical over 9 bases. Germline V gives CDR1 LGHNA, CDR2 YNFKEQ. V trimming: 4 bases; J trimming: 4 bases; junction bases outside the gene matches: 5. The CDR3 runs 15 residues. CDR3 amino acids: CASSLGTGQYNEQFF. The CDR3 DNA reads as TGTGCCAGCAGCCTGGGGACAGGGCAATACAATGAGCAGTTCTTC.

This clone showed up just once. This chain uses TRBV29-1 with TRBJ2-1, with 10 bases that match TRBD2. Germline assignment: CDR1 SQVTM and CDR2 ANQGSEA. This CDR3 region has 16 residues. The V segment lost 1 base and the J segment 3 bases; nucleotides outside the gene matches: 6. The DNA of the CDR3 is TGCAGCGTTGAAGGGGGAGCGGGGGGGCACTACAATGAGCAGTTCTTC. This codes for CSVEGGAGGHYNEQFF.

The rearrangement joins TRBV7-2 to TRBJ2-1; 11 bases line up with TRBD2. Germline CDR1 SGHTA, CDR2 FQGNSA. The CDR3 has 20 amino acids. J lost 1 base, V lost 0 bases, and 11 bases had no gene match. Here the CDR3 reads CASSLAVASGRPPSYNEQFF. The CDR3 DNA sequence: TGTGCCAGCAGCTTAGCCGTGGCTAGCGGGAGGCCCCCGTCCTACAATGAGCAGTTCTTC.

The chain uses TRBV5-6 and TRBJ2-1; TRBD1 matches 8 bases. Per the germline V gene, CDR1 is SGHDT and CDR2 is YYEEEE. V shed 0 bases, J shed 4 bases, and the junction held 0 bases outside the gene matches. This CDR3 region has 14 residues. DNA for the CDR3: TGTGCCAGCAGCTTGGGGGACAGGTACAATGAGCAGTTCTTC. Protein product: CASSLGDRYNEQFF.

The genes are TRBV25-1 and TRBJ2-1, with D possibly being TRBD2 (5 bases). CDR3 size: 14 residues. V lost 0 bases and J lost 7, with 10 bases in between. The germline V gene encodes CDR1 MGHDK and CDR2 SYGVNS. For the CDR3, the DNA is TGTGCCAGCAGTGAATATTTAGGGAGAAATGAGCAGTTCTTC. It specifies CASSEYLGRNEQFF.

The V gene is TRBV6-1, the J gene TRBJ1-5; TRBD1 might be the D (6 bases). Germline assignment: CDR1 MNHNS and CDR2 SASEGT. Between the trimmed V and J ends, which lost 1 base and 6 bases, there was a span of 16 bases. The CDR3 consists of 16 residues. The CDR3 is CASSEGWPGAGQPQHF. CDR3 in DNA: TGTGCCAGCAGTGAAGGGTGGCCAGGGGCGGGTCAGCCCCAGCATTTT.

The CDR3 loop is CSVCLAGNGEQYF. The CDR3 bases are TGCAGCGTTTGTCTAGCGGGAAACGGCGAGCAGTACTTC. This sequence joins TRBV29-1 and TRBJ2-7; 9 bases agree with TRBD2. Germline values: CDR1 SQVTM, CDR2 ANQGSEA. V lost 5 bases to trimming and J lost 6 bases; unmatched junction nucleotides: 8. The CDR3 covers 13 residues.

The chain uses TRBV5-1 and TRBJ1-5; D ambiguous. From germline, CDR1 is SGHRS and CDR2 YFSETQ. V shed 0 bases and J shed 6 bases, with 10 bases lying between them. This CDR3 region has 14 residues. The CDR3 region has the DNA TGCGCCAGCAGCTTGGGAGGTTTTGGTCAGCCCCAGCATTTT. Protein sequence: CASSLGGFGQPQHF.

The chain uses TRBV9 and TRBJ2-1; 8 bases match TRBD2. This CDR3 spans 17 amino acids. V was clipped by 4 bases and J by 8 bases; unmatched bases: 17. CDR1 and CDR2 (germline): SGDLS, YYNGEE. CDR3 region: CASSLSTGTSMPDEQFF. Here the CDR3 DNA reads TGTGCCAGCAGCCTTTCAACCGGGACTAGTATGCCGGATGAGCAGTTCTTC.

This clone was seen just once. J is TRBJ2-5 and V is TRBV7-6; D may be TRBD2 (5 bases). CDR1 and CDR2 (germline): SGHVS, FNYEAQ. The V end was cut by 4 bases, the J end by 4 bases, with 22 bases between. This CDR3 region has 17 residues. The CDR3 DNA reads TGTGCCAGCAGCTCTCGCTCGGGAACTCGCGCCAGAGAGACCCAGTACTTC. This encodes CASSSRSGTRARETQYF.

CDR3 sequence: CASSDRGGIQYF. The CDR3 DNA sequence: TGCGCCAGCAGCGACAGGGGAGGCATTCAGTACTTC. The J gene is TRBJ2-4, the V gene TRBV5-1, with 8 bases lining up with TRBD1. V dropped 4 bases and J dropped 9; count of bases not matched to a gene: 3. CDR1 SGHRS and CDR2 YFSETQ come from the germline V gene. CDR3 length: 12 residues.

The V and J genes are TRBV19 and TRBJ1-1, with 7 positions matching TRBD1. V lost 9 bases, J lost 1 base, and 2 bases stayed unmatched. Germline assignment: CDR1 LNHDA and CDR2 SQIVND (reference sequence). The CDR3 has 12 amino acids. The CDR3 region is CASHRGNTEAFF. The CDR3 DNA sequence: TGTGCCAGCCACAGGGGGAACACTGAAGCTTTCTTT.

The chain joins TRBV5-1 to TRBJ2-5; 9 nucleotides agree with TRBD2. The germline V gene has CDR1 SGHRS and CDR2 YFSETQ. The junction had 8 bases not matched to a gene; V was cut back by 4 bases and J by 1 base. The CDR3 totals 16 residues. This CDR3 reads CASSGQTSGPQETQYF. CDR3 bases: TGCGCCAGCAGCGGACAGACTAGCGGTCCCCAAGAGACCCAGTACTTC.

This clone has a single count. The gene calls are TRBV6-1 and TRBJ2-2, with D perhaps matching TRBD1 (5 bases). Trimming removed 2 bases from V and 0 bases from J, with 10 bases in between. The germline gives CDR1 MNHNS, CDR2 SASEGT. The CDR3 contains 16 residues. Here the CDR3 reads CASSELTGPNTGELFF. The DNA of the CDR3 is TGTGCCAGCAGTGAACTAACAGGCCCGAACACCGGGGAGCTGTTTTTT.

The chain employs TRBV7-2 and TRBJ2-7; 11 bases line up with TRBD1. The CDR3 loop spans 15 amino acids. CDR1 is SGHTA and CDR2 is FQGNSA in the germline V gene. Trimming took 5 bases from V and 2 from J; bases not matched to a gene: 5. The CDR3 nucleotides read TGTGCCAGCAGCCTGGACAGGGGGCCACCCTACGAGCAGTACTTC. Its protein is CASSLDRGPPYEQYF.

The CDR3 spells CASSPRLRGMYNEQFF. CDR3 nucleotide sequence: TGTGCCAGCAGCCCGCGACTGCGCGGGATGTACAATGAGCAGTTCTTC. V is TRBV11-2 and J is TRBJ2-1, with D possibly being TRBD2 (6 bases). The germline V and J ends were trimmed by 5 bases and 4 bases, with 18 bases remaining between them. Germline CDR1 reads SGHAT; CDR2 reads FQNNGV. The CDR3 consists of 16 residues.

The J gene is TRBJ1-1, the V gene TRBV30; 7 bases map to TRBD1. Germline assignment: CDR1 GTSNPN and CDR2 SVGIG (reference sequence). Germline trimming cut 3 bases from V and 5 bases from J; bases unmatched to any gene: 6. The CDR3 is 13 residues long. For the CDR3, the DNA is TGTGCCTGGAGGACGACAGGGCATACTGAAGCTTTCTTT. Protein product: CAWRTTGHTEAFF. The whole variable domain, filled in from reference TRBV30 and TRBJ1-1, reads SQTIHQWPATLVQPVGSPLSLECTVEGTSNPNLYWYRQAAGRGLQLLFYSVGIGQISSEVPQNLSASRPQDRQFILSSKKLLLSDSGFYLCAWRTTGHTEAFFGQGTRLTVV.

This rearrangement joins TRBV5-1 to TRBJ2-3, with D possibly TRBD1 on 5 matching bases. Trimming shortened V by 0 bases and J by 6 bases, and 17 bases separated the two germline ends. The CDR3 sequence is 16 residues long. CDR1 is SGHRS, CDR2 YFSETQ, per germline. CDR3 nucleotides: TGCGCCAGCAGCTTGGGTCCCAGGGCTATTCGGGATACGCAGTATTTT. Protein product: CASSLGPRAIRDTQYF.